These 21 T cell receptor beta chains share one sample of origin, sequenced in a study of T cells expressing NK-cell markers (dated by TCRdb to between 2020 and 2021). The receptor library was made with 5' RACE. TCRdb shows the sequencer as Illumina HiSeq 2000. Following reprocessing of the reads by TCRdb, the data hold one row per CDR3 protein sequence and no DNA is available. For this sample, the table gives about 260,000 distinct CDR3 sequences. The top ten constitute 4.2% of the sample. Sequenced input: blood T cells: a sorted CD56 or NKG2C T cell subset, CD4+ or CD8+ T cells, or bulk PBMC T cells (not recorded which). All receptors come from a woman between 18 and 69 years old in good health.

This CDR3 is CASSLWGSEYNEQFF. The rearrangement links TRBV28 to TRBJ2-1. Germline V gives CDR1 MDHEN, CDR2 SYDVKM. The CDR3 runs to 15 residues.

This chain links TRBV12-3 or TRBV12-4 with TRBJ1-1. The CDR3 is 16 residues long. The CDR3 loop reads CASSLAGRTGLREAFF.

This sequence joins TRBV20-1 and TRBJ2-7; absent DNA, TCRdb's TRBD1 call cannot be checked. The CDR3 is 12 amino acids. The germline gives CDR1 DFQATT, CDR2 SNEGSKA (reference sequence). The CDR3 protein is CSARGQLYEQYF.

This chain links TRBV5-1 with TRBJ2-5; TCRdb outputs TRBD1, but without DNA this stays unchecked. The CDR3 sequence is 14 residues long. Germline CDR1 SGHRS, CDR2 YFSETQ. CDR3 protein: CASSLQGGRETQYF.

The CDR3 protein is CASSNTAFNEKLFF. The rearrangement uses TRBV7-2 and TRBJ1-4. CDR3 length: 14 amino acids. CDR1 and CDR2 (germline): SGHTA, FQGNSA.

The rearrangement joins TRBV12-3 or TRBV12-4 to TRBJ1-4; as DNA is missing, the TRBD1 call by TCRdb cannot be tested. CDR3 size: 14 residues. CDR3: CASRPGTGIEKLFF.

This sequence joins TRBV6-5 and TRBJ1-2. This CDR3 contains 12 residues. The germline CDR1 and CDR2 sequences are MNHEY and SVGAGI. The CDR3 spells CASSYGSYGYTF.

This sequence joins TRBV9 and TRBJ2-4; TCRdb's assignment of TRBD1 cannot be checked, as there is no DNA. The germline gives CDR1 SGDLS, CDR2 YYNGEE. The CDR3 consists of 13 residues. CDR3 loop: CASSPSPGGIQYF.

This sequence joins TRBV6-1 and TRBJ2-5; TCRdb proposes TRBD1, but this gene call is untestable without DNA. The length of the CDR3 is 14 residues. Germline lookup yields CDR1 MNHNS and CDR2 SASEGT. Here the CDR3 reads CASWGATTAGSQYF.

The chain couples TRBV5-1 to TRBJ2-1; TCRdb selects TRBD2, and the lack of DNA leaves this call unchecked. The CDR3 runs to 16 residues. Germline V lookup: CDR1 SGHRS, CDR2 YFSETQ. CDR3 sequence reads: CASSLGTSGGTNEQFF.

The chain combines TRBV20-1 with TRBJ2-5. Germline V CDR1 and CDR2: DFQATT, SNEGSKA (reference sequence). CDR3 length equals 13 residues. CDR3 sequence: CSARQGFQETQYF.

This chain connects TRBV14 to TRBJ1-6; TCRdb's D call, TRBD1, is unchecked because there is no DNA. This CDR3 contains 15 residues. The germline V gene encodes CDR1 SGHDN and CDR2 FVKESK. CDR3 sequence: CASSRSGGHNSPLHF.

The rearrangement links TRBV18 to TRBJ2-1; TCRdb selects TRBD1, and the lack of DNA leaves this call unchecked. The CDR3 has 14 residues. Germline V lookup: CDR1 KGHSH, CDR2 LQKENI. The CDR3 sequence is CASSPAQAINEQFF.

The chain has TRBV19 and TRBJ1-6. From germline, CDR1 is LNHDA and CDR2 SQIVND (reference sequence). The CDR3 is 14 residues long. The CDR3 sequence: CASSTRITNSPLHF.

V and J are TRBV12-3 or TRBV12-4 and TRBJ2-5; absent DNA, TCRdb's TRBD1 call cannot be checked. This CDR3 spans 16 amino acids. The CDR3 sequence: CASSLWDRDREETQYF.

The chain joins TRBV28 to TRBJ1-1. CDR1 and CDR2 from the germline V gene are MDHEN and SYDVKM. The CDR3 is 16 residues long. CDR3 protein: CASSLRGRKTHTEAFF.

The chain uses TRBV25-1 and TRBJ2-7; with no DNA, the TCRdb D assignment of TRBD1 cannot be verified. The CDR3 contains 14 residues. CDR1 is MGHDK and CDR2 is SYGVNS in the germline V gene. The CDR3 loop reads CASTKTGGFYEQYF.

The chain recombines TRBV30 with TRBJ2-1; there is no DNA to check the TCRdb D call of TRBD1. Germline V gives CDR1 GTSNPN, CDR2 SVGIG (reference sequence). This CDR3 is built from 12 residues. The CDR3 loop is CAWGRGPNEQFF.

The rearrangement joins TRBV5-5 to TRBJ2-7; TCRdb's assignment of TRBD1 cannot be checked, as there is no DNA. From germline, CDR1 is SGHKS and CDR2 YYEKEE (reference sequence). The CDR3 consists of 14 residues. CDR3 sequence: CASSRGQGTNEQYF.

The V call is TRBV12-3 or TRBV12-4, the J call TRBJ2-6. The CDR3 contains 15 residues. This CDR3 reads CASSPQMPGANVLTF.

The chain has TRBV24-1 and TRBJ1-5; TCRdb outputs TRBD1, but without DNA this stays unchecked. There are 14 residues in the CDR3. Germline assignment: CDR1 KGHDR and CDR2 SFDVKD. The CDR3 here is CATSAGGQGQPQHF.